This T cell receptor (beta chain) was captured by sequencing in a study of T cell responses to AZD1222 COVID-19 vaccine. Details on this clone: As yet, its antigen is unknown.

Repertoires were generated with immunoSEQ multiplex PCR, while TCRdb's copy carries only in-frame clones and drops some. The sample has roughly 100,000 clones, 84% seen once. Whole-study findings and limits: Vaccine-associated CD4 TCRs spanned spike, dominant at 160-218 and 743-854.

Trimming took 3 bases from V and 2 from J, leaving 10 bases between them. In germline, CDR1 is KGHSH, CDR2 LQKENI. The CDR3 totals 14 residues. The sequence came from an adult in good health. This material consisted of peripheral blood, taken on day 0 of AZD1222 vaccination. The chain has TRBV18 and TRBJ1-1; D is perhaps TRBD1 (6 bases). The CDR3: CASSPYRDNTEAFF. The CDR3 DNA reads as TGTGCCAGCTCACCCTACAGGGACAACACTGAAGCTTTCTTT.